This TCR beta chain appears in the sequencing data of a study of shared clonotypes between healthy human individuals. Regarding the study as a whole: Only blood underwent sampling, and tissue repertoires likely differ. Among non-shared clonotypes, generation probabilities were lower than among those shared by all four donors.

Produced via immunoSEQ multiplex PCR; TCRdb's table is partial and in-frame only. The repertoire includes about 1.1 million clones, about four fifths of them detected once, and 0.6% to 0.75% sits in the top ten. Donors had no recently reported acute infections or vaccinations and were HIV-negative. A split of CD4+ cells into CD45RA+ naive and CD45RA-negative memory subsets was performed. V dropped 3 bases and J dropped 1; count of bases not matched to a gene: 10. This CDR3 has 17 residues. Germline values: CDR1 SGHRS, CDR2 YFSETQ. Remarks on this clone: Its antigen is as yet unknown.

The chain recombines TRBV5-1 with TRBJ2-5, with 9 bases matching TRBD2. Sequencing was done on a sample of memory CD4+ T cells from PBMCs. Subset defined: CD45RA-negative fraction. The receptor comes from a man aged 18 to 30 in good health. Some clones in this sample may be carry-over from other donors' samples. The CDR3 region has the DNA TGCGCCAGCAGCTGGCGCCCGACTAGCGGAGCCCAAGAGACCCAGTACTTC. Its translation: CASSWRPTSGAQETQYF.